This T cell receptor beta chain came from a study of beta chain features in type 1 diabetes. This clone turned up a few times. Antigen: not known. Regarding the study as a whole: Within the patient group, naive, central memory and Treg TCRB repertoires appeared more similar to each other than within healthy donors. Whether HLA type affects TCRB rearrangement stayed undetermined in the present work. Moderate yet significant TCRB CDR3 shortening was seen in Type 1 diabetes patients in all four CD4+ subsets.

This CDR3 region has 11 residues. In germline, CDR1 is LNHDA, CDR2 SQIVND (reference sequence). The V end lost 9 bases, the J end lost 10 bases, and 15 bases lay between the germline ends. Since all of the isolated RNA was reverse transcribed, expressed TCRB transcripts were what got sequenced. Here immunoSEQ multiplex PCR was the method, and the copy in TCRdb shows in-frame clones only, minus some. This table has about 25,000 clones, 49% appearing once. The chain employs TRBV19 and TRBJ1-1; D is undetermined. The sequenced material came from stem cell memory CD4+ T cells from blood. This TCR was sampled from a man aged 30 to 39 with type 1 diabetes. CDR3: CARVGSFVAFF. The CDR3 bases are TGTGCCAGAGTCGGGAGTTTTGTAGCTTTCTTT.